This note documents a single T cell receptor (beta chain) sequence. Sequencing was performed with immunoSEQ multiplex PCR; in TCRdb, only in-frame clones are kept and a portion is missing. Here the sample spans about 80,000 clones, around 87% being singletons. This entry is derived from a study of PD-L1 blockade in urothelial cancer. CDR1 SGHNT and CDR2 YENEEA come from the germline V gene. This CDR3 is built from 13 residues. With 6 bases removed from V and 0 bases from J, the gap between germline ends came to 6 bases. Material: PBMCs, obtained around atezolizumab (anti-PD-L1) treatment. The TCR originated in a woman in her 70s with urothelial cancer. J is TRBJ1-3 and V is TRBV11-3; no clear D gene. The CDR3, as DNA: TGTGCCAGCAGTTGGAGCTCTGGAAACACCATATATTTT. Protein sequence: CASSWSSGNTIYF.